The 22 T cell receptor beta chains below all came from one sample that was sequenced in a study of cytomegalovirus exposure and HLA in healthy donors. The PCR made use of 60 Vbeta and 13 Jbeta primers. The protocol was immunoSEQ multiplex PCR, while the TCRdb copy is restricted to in-frame clones and leaves out a portion. The table has some 110,000 clones, over 70% seen once. The sample consisted of PBMCs. The origin of the receptors is a middle-aged man in good health and CMV-seronegative.

The rearrangement links TRBV7-9 to TRBJ1-2; D not certain. Germline V lookup: CDR1 SEHNR, CDR2 FQNEAQ (reference sequence). CDR3 size: 12 residues. The V and J ends lost 1 base and 5 bases respectively, with 5 bases between them. CDR3 DNA: TGTGCCAGCAGCTTAGGTTCTTATGGCTACACCTTC. Protein sequence: CASSLGSYGYTF.

As DNA, the CDR3 is TGCGCCAGCAGCCCGGCAGGGCCCTTCCAAGAGACCCAGTACTTC. It yields the protein CASSPAGPFQETQYF. The gene calls are TRBV5-1 and TRBJ2-5; a possible D gene is TRBD1 (5 bases). Trimming took 4 bases from V and 1 from J, leaving 14 bases between them. CDR1 SGHRS and CDR2 YFSETQ come from the germline V gene. This CDR3 spans 15 amino acids.

The rearrangement links TRBV28 to TRBJ2-4; TRBD2 agrees at 8 bases. Losses at the gene ends were 4 bases for V and 2 bases for J; bases not matched to a gene: 7. CDR1 MDHEN and CDR2 SYDVKM come from the germline V gene. The CDR3 is made up of 16 amino acids. In DNA, the CDR3 is TGTGCCAGCAGTTCGCCCAGCGGGGGTTCCAAAAACATTCAGTACTTC. Protein sequence: CASSSPSGGSKNIQYF.

The chain couples TRBV7-9 to TRBJ1-5, with D possibly matching TRBD1 (6 bases). The V gene's germline CDR1 is SEHNR and CDR2 FQNEAQ (reference sequence). The CDR3 extends over 14 amino acids. V was shortened by 1 base and J by 4 bases, with 8 bases between the two germline ends. In nucleotides, the CDR3 is TGTGCCAGCAGCTTAGAAGGGGGTAATCAGCCCCAGCATTTT. This encodes CASSLEGGNQPQHF.

The gene calls are TRBV28 and TRBJ1-2; no clear D. This CDR3 region has 11 residues. The V gene's germline CDR1 is MDHEN and CDR2 SYDVKM. Trimming stripped 11 bases from V and 4 bases from J, with 11 bases between. This CDR3 is CAAGTGYGYTF. The CDR3 coding sequence is TGTGCCGCAGGCACTGGCTATGGCTACACCTTC.

The V and J genes are TRBV4-3 and TRBJ2-6, with 10 nucleotides matching TRBD1. The CDR3 extends over 17 amino acids. V was clipped by 4 bases and J by 0 bases; unmatched bases: 3. Germline values: CDR1 LGHNA, CDR2 YSLEER. The CDR3 DNA follows: TGCGCCAGCAGCCCGGGACAGGGGATCTCTGGGGCCAACGTCCTGACTTTC. Translating gives CASSPGQGISGANVLTF.

The V gene is TRBV6-6, the J gene TRBJ2-1; TRBD1 matches 7 bases. V shed 6 bases, J shed 5 bases, and the junction held 7 bases outside the gene matches. CDR3 length: 14 amino acids. CDR1 is MNHNY, CDR2 SVGAGI, per germline (reference sequence). As DNA, the CDR3 is TGTGCCAGCAGCTGGGACAGCACTGACAATGAGCAGTTCTTC. Its protein is CASSWDSTDNEQFF.

The V call is TRBV6-6, the J call TRBJ2-7; 12 bases match TRBD2. After removal of 7 bases from V and 3 bases from J, the junction contained 4 bases not matched to a gene. The CDR3 is 14 residues long. CDR1 and CDR2 from the germline V gene are MNHNY and SVGAGI (reference sequence). CDR3 in amino acids: CASTRTSGDYEQYF. CDR3 nucleotide sequence: TGTGCCAGCACCCGGACTAGCGGGGACTACGAGCAGTACTTC.

The V call is TRBV2, the J call TRBJ2-5; D is ambiguous. CDR1 SNHLY and CDR2 FYNNEI come from the germline V gene. V was pared by 1 base and J by 2 bases, with 8 bases between. CDR3 length: 14 residues. The DNA for the CDR3 is TGTGCCAGCAGTGAAGAACAGCTACAAGAGACCCAGTACTTC. It is translated as CASSEEQLQETQYF.

J is TRBJ2-4 and V is TRBV5-1, with 8 bases identical to TRBD2. The length of the CDR3 is 16 residues. Trimming at V came to 0 bases and at J to 8 bases, leaving 10 bases not matched to a gene. The germline CDR1 and CDR2 sequences are SGHRS and YFSETQ. As DNA, the CDR3 is TGCGCCAGCAGCTTGGAGGGCGGGGGGCCCGCCGACATTCAGTACTTC. It yields the protein CASSLEGGGPADIQYF.

CDR3 bases: TGTGCCAGCAGCCCGACAGGGGGCGGAGGGTACAGTCAGCCCCAGCATTTT. Protein sequence: CASSPTGGGGYSQPQHF. The rearrangement links TRBV7-2 to TRBJ1-5; 10 bases agree with TRBD1. The CDR3 runs 17 residues. The germline CDR1 and CDR2 sequences are SGHTA and FQGNSA. V shed 5 bases and J 6 bases; nucleotides not matched to a gene: 13.

CDR3 nucleotide sequence: TGTGCCAGCAGTTGGAGCTCCGGGCAGTACTTC. Its translation is CASSWSSGQYF. V usage is TRBV2 and J usage is TRBJ2-7; D ambiguous. The CDR3 is 11 amino acids. V was clipped by 5 bases and J by 9 bases, with 11 bases between them. Looked up from germline, CDR1 is SNHLY and CDR2 is FYNNEI.

CDR3 sequence reads: CASSLPVLTDTQYF. CDR3 nucleotide sequence: TGTGCCAGCAGCTTACCGGTTTTGACAGATACGCAGTATTTT. This sequence joins TRBV7-8 and TRBJ2-3; D is undetermined. The ends were cut back, 2 bases at V and 3 bases at J, with 9 bases in the middle. Germline values: CDR1 SGHVS, CDR2 FQNEAQ. CDR3 length: 14 amino acids.

The chain recombines TRBV5-1 with TRBJ2-1, with TRBD2 matching 13 bases. Germline values: CDR1 SGHRS, CDR2 YFSETQ. The V and J ends lost 4 bases and 7 bases, in that order; junction bases with no gene match: 5. This CDR3 has 15 residues. CDR3 protein: CASSTGLAGVNEQFF. CDR3 coding DNA: TGCGCCAGCAGCACCGGACTAGCGGGAGTTAATGAGCAGTTCTTC.

The V gene is TRBV2, the J gene TRBJ2-4, with 10 positions matching TRBD1. Germline CDR1 and CDR2: SNHLY and FYNNEI. This CDR3 has 15 residues. The ends lost 7 bases at V and 5 bases at J; junction bases unmatched: 8. CDR3 sequence (DNA): TGTGCCAGCATTTTAGGGGGACAGGGGCAAAACATTCAGTACTTC. Protein product: CASILGGQGQNIQYF. Combining the CDR3 with reference TRBV2 and TRBJ2-4 gives the whole variable domain EPEVTQTPSHQVTQMGQEVILRCVPISNHLYFYWYRQILGQKVEFLVSFYNNEISEKSEIFDDQFSVERPDGSNFTLKIRSTKLEDSAMYFCASILGGQGQNIQYFGAGTRLSVL.

The genes are TRBV4-1 and TRBJ1-3; D is perhaps TRBD1 (5 bases). The germline gives CDR1 MGHRA, CDR2 YSYEKL. The length of the CDR3 is 14 residues. Trimming removed 1 base at V and 3 bases at J, with 7 bases between. The DNA of the CDR3 is TGCGCCAGCAGCCAAGCGGGACTTGGAAACACCATATATTTT. Translated, it gives CASSQAGLGNTIYF.

The rearrangement links TRBV5-1 to TRBJ1-1; 8 nucleotides align to TRBD1. The CDR3 consists of 17 residues. The V and J ends lost 0 bases and 1 base, in that order; junction bases with no gene match: 8. Per the germline V gene, CDR1 is SGHRS and CDR2 is YFSETQ. The CDR3 DNA reads as TGCGCCAGCAGCTTGGCCGGGCAGGGGGCCCCGAACACTGAAGCTTTCTTT. Encoded protein: CASSLAGQGAPNTEAFF.

This clone came up once. The CDR3 DNA sequence: TGCGCCAGCAGCCGGGGGGGGGCTAGCACAGATACGCAGTATTTT. Protein: CASSRGGASTDTQYF. This rearrangement joins TRBV5-1 to TRBJ2-3, with TRBD2 identical over 8 bases. Germline V CDR1 and CDR2: SGHRS, YFSETQ. This CDR3 region has 15 residues. V lost 4 bases and J lost 0; bases outside the gene matches: 4.

J is TRBJ2-3 and V is TRBV7-9; 10 bases align to TRBD2. There are 17 residues in the CDR3. Germline values: CDR1 SEHNR, CDR2 FQNEAQ (reference sequence). V lost 3 bases to trimming and J lost 0 bases; unmatched junction nucleotides: 6. The CDR3 DNA sequence: TGTGCCAGCAGCTTCCCAGCGGGAGGGACTAGCACAGATACGCAGTATTTT. Translated: CASSFPAGGTSTDTQYF.

The J gene is TRBJ1-4, the V gene TRBV9; D possibly corresponds to TRBD1 (6 bases). The germline V and J ends were trimmed by 0 bases and 3 bases, with 9 bases remaining between them. There are 15 residues in the CDR3. The V gene's germline CDR1 is SGDLS and CDR2 YYNGEE. CDR3 region: CASSVGGQPNEKLFF. DNA of the CDR3: TGTGCCAGCAGCGTAGGTGGACAGCCTAATGAAAAACTGTTTTTT.

In its sample, this clone was seen a few times. V is TRBV7-9 and J is TRBJ2-2; perhaps TRBD2 as D (5 bases). Trimming removed 0 bases at V and 7 bases at J, with 9 bases between. The CDR3 has 14 amino acids. CDR1 is SEHNR and CDR2 is FQNEAQ in the germline V gene (reference sequence). This CDR3 reads CASSLAFAGGELFF. The CDR3 DNA reads TGTGCCAGCAGCTTAGCGTTTGCGGGCGGGGAGCTGTTTTTT.

The chain has TRBV19 and TRBJ1-3, with D unclear. The V end was cut by 3 bases, the J end by 0 bases, with 9 bases between. CDR1 and CDR2 (germline): LNHDA, SQIVND (reference sequence). This CDR3 contains 15 residues. The CDR3 here is CASSMDWSSGNTIYF. The DNA of the CDR3 is TGTGCCAGTAGTATGGACTGGAGCTCTGGAAACACCATATATTTT.